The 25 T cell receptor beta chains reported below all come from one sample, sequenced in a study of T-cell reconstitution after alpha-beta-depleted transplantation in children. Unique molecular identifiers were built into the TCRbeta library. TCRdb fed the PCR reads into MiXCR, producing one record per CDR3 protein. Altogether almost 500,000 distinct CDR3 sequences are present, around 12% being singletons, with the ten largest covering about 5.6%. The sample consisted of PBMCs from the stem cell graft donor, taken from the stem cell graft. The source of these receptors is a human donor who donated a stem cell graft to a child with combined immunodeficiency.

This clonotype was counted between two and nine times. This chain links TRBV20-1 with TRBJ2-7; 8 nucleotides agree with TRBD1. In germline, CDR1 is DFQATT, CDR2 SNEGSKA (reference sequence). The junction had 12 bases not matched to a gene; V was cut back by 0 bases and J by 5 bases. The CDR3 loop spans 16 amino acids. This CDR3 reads CSAREGWAGGINEQYF. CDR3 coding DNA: TGCAGTGCTAGAGAAGGGTGGGCAGGGGGCATCAACGAGCAGTACTTC.

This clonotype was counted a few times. For the CDR3, the DNA is TGTGCCAGCAGCTTCGGACTAGCGGGCTCCCTAGATACGCAGTATTTT. Its translation is CASSFGLAGSLDTQYF. This rearrangement joins TRBV9 to TRBJ2-3; 11 bases are shared with TRBD2. V shed 4 bases and J 5 bases; nucleotides not matched to a gene: 9. Germline-derived CDR1 and CDR2 are SGDLS and YYNGEE. The CDR3 covers 16 residues. Using reference TRBV9 and TRBJ2-3 for the parts outside the CDR3, the full variable domain is DSGVTQTPKHLITATGQRVTLRCSPRSGDLSVYWYQQSLDQGLQFLIQYYNGEERAKGNILERFSAQQFPDLHSELNLSSLELGDSALYFCASSFGLAGSLDTQYFGPGTRLTVL.

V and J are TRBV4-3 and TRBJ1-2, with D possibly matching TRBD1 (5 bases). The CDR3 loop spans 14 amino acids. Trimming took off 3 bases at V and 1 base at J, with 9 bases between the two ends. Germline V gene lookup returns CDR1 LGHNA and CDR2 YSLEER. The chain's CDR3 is CASSQRGGNYGYTF. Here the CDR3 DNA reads TGCGCCAGCAGCCAGAGGGGAGGTAACTATGGCTACACCTTC.

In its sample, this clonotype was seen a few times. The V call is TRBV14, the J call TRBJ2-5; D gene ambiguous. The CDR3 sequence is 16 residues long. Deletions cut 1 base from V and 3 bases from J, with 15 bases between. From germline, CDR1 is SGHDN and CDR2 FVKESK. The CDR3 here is CASSQASWAPEETQYF. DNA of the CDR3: TGTGCCAGCAGCCAAGCAAGTTGGGCACCCGAAGAGACCCAGTACTTC.

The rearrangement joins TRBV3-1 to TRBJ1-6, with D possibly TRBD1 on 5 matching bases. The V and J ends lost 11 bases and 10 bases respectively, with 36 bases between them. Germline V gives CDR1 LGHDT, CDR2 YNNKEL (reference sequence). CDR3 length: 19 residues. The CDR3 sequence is CALCLALLAGGSGHSPLHF. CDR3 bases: TGTGCCCTCTGTTTAGCGCTCTTGGCGGGGGGGAGCGGTCACTCACCCCTCCACTTT.

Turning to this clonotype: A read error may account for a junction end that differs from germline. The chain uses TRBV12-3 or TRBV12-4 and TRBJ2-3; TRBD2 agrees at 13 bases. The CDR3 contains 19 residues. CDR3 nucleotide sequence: TGTACCAGCAGCACCCCCGGACTAGCGGGAGTCTCCGGCACAGATACGCAGTATTTT. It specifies CTSSTPGLAGVSGTDTQYF.

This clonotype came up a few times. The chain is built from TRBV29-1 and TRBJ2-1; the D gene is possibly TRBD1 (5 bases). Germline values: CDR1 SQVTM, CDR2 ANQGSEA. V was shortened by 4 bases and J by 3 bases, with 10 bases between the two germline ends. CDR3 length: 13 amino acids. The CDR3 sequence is CSVGRGFYNEQFF. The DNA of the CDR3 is TGCAGCGTTGGAAGGGGCTTCTACAATGAGCAGTTCTTC.

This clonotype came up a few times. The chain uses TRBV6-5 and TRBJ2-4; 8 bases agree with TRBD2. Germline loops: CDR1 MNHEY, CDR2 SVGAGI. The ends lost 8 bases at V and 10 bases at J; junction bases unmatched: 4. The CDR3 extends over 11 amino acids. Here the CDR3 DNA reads TGTGCCAGCCGACGGGAGGGGATTCAGTACTTC. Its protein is CASRREGIQYF.

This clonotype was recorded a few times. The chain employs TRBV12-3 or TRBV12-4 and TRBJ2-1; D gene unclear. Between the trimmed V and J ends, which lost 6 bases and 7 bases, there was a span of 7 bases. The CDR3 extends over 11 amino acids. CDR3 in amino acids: CASSKKNEQFF. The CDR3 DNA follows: TGTGCCAGCAGCAAGAAAAATGAGCAGTTCTTC.

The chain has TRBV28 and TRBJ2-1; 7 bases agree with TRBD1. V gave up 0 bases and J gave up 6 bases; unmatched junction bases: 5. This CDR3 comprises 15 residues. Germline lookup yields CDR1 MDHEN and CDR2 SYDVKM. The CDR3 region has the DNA TGTGCCAGCAGTTTATGGAGACAGGGTCCCAATGAGCAGTTCTTC. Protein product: CASSLWRQGPNEQFF.

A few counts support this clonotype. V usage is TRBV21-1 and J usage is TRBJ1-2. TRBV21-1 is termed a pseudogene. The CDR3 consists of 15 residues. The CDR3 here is CASSKASGTLYGYTF. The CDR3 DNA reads TGTGCCAGCAGCAAAGCTTCTGGGACTCTCTATGGCTACACCTTC.

The DNA for the CDR3 is TGCAGGAAAGACGCCCCCTACGAGCAGTACTTC. The encoded protein is CRKDAPYEQYF. The chain carries TRBV20-1 and TRBJ2-7, with D unclear. Germline V gene sequence: CDR1 DFQATT, CDR2 SNEGSKA (reference sequence). The CDR3 loop spans 11 amino acids.

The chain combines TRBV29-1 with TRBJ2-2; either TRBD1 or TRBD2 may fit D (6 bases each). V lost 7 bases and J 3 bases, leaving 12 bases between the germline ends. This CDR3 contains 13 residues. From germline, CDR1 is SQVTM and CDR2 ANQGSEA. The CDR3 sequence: CSGGDTYTGELFF. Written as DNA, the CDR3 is TGCAGCGGGGGGGACACCTACACCGGGGAGCTGTTTTTT.

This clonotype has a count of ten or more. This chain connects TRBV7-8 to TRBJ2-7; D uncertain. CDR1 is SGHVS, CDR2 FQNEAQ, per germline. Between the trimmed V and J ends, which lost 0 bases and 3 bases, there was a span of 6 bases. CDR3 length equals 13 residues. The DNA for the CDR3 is TGTGCCAGCAGCTTAGCGGGCAGCTACGAGCAGTACTTC. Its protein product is CASSLAGSYEQYF.

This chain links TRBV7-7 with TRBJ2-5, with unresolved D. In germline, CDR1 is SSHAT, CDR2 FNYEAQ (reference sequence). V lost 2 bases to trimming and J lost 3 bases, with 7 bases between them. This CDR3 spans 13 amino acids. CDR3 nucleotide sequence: TGTGCCAGCAGCTTAAACGCTAAAGAGACCCAGTACTTC. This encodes CASSLNAKETQYF.

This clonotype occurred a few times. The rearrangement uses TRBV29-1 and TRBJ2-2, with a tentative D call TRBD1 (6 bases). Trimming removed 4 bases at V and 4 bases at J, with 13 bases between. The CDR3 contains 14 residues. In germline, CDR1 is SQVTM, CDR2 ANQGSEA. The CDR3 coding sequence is TGCAGCGTTGCCCGGGACACGAGCACCGGGGAGCTGTTTTTT. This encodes CSVARDTSTGELFF.

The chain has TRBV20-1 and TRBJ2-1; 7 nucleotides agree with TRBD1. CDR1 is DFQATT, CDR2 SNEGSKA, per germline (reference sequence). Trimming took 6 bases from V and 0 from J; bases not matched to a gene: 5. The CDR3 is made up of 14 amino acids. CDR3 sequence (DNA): TGCAGTGCAGTGGGGACAGCCTCCTACAATGAGCAGTTCTTC. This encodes CSAVGTASYNEQFF.

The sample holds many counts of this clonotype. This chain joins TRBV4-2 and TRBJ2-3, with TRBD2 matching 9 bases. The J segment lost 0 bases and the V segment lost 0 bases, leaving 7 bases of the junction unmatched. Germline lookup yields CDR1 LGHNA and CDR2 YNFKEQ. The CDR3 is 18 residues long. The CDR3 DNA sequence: TGTGCCAGCAGCCAAGAACTAGCGGGCCTTCCTAGCACAGATACGCAGTATTTT. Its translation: CASSQELAGLPSTDTQYF.

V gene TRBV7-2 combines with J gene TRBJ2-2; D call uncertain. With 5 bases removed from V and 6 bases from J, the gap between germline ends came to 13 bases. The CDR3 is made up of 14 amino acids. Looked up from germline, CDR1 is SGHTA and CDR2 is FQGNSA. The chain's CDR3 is CASSGPPRAGELFF. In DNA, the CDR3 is TGTGCCAGCAGCGGGCCCCCACGGGCCGGGGAGCTGTTTTTT.

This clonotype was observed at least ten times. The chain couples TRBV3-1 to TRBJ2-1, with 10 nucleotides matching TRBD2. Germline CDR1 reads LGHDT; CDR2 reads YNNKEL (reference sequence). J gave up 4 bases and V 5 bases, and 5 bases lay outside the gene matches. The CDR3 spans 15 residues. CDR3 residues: CASSGTSGAYNEQFF. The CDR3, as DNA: TGTGCCAGCAGCGGAACTAGCGGGGCATACAATGAGCAGTTCTTC.

This chain's CDR3 is CASSYQRLAGNNEQFF. The CDR3 DNA reads as TGTGCCAGCAGTTACCAACGACTAGCGGGGAACAATGAGCAGTTCTTC. The chain employs TRBV6-5 and TRBJ2-1; 11 bases are a match to TRBD2. Germline CDR1 reads MNHEY; CDR2 reads SVGAGI. The trim removed 2 bases at V and 5 bases at J, leaving 5 bases unmatched. This CDR3 has 16 residues.

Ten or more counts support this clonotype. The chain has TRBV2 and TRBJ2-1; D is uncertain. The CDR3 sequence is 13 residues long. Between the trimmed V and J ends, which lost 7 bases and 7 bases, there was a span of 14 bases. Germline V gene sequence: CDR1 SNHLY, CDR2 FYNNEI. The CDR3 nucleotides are TGTGCCAGCACGGTCTACCGAGAGAATGAGCAGTTCTTC. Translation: CASTVYRENEQFF.

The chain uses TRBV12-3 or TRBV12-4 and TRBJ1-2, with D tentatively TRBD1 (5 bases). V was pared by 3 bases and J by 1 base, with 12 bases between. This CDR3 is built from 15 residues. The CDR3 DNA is TGTGCCAGCAGTTTTGGTTTCGACAGTAACTATGGCTACACCTTC. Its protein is CASSFGFDSNYGYTF.

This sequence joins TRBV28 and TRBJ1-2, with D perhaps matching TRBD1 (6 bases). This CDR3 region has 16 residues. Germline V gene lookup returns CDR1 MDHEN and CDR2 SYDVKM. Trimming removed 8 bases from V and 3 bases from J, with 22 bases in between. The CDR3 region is CASQPVIAQGYYGYTF. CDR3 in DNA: TGTGCCAGCCAACCCGTTATAGCCCAGGGGTACTATGGCTACACCTTC.

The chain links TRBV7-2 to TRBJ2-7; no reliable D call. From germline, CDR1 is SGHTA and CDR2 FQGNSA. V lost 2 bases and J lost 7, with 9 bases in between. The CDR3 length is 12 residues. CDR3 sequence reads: CASSLKYGEQYF. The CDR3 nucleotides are TGTGCCAGCAGCTTAAAGTACGGGGAGCAGTACTTC. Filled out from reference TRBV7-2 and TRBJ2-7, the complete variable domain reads GAGVSQSPSNKVTEKGKDVELRCDPISGHTALYWYRQSLGQGLEFLIYFQGNSAPDKSGLPSDRFSAERTGGSVSTLTIQRTQQEDSAVYLCASSLKYGEQYFGPGTRLTVT.